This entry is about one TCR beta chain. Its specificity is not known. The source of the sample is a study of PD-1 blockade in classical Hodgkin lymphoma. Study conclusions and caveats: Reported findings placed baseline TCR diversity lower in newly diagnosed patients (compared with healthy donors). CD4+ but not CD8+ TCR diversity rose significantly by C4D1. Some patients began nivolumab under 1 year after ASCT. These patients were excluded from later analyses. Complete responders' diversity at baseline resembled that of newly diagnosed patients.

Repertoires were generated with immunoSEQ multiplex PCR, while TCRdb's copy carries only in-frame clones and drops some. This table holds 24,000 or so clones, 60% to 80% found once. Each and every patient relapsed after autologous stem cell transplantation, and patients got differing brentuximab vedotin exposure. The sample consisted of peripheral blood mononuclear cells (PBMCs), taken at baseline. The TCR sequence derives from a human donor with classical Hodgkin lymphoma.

The CDR3 DNA reads TGTGCCAGCACCATGACAGGGACCAGGCAGCCCCAGCATTTT. As protein: CASTMTGTRQPQHF. The chain carries TRBV5-8 and TRBJ1-5; 7 positions match TRBD1. CDR1 SGHTS and CDR2 YDEGEE come from the germline V gene. This CDR3 is 14 amino acids long. Trimming at V came to 6 bases and at J to 7 bases, leaving 10 bases not matched to a gene.